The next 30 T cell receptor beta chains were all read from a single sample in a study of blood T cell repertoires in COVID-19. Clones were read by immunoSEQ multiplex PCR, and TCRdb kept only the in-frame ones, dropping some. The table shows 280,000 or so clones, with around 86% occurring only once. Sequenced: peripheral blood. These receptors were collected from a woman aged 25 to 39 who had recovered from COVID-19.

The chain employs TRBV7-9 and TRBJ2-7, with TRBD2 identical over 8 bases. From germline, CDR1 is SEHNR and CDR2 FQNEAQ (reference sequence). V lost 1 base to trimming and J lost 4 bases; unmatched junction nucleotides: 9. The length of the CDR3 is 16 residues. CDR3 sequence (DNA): TGTGCCAGCAGCTTAGAAGTGGCGGGAGGCCTGTACGAGCAGTACTTC. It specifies CASSLEVAGGLYEQYF.

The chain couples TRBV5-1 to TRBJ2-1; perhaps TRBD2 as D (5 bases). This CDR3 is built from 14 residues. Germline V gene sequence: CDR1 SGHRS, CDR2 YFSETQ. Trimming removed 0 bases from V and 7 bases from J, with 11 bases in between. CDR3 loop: CASSLDWRWNEQFF. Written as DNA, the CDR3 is TGCGCCAGCAGCTTGGATTGGAGGTGGAATGAGCAGTTCTTC.

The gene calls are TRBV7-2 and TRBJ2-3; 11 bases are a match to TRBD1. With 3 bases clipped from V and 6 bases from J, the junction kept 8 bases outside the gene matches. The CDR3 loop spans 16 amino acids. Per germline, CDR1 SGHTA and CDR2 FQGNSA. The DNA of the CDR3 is TGTGCCAGCAGCTTTGGCAGGACAGGGGGCATCGATACGCAGTATTTT. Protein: CASSFGRTGGIDTQYF.

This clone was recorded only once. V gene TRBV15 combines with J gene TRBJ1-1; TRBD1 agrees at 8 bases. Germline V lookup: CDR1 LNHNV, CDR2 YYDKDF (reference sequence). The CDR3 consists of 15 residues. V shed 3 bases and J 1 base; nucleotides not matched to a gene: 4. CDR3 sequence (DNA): TGTGCCACCAGCAGTGACAGGGGTTCGAACACTGAAGCTTTCTTT. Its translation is CATSSDRGSNTEAFF.

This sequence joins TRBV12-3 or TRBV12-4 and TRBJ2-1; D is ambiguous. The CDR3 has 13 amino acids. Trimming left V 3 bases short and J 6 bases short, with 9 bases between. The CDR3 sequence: CASSFRQANEQFF. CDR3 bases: TGTGCCAGCAGTTTTCGCCAAGCCAATGAGCAGTTCTTC.

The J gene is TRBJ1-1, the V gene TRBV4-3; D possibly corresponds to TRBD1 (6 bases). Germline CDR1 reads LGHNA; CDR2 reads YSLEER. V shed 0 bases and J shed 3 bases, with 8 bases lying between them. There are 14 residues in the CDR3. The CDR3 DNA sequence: TGCGCCAGCAGCCAAGACAGGGGTTACACTGAAGCTTTCTTT. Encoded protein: CASSQDRGYTEAFF.

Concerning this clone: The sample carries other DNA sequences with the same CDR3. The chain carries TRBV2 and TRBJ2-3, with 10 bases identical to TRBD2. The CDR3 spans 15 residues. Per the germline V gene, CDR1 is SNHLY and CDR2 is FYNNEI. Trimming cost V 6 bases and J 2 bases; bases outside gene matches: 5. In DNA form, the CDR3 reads TGTGCCAGCAGACGACTAGCGGGTTCCACAGATACGCAGTATTTT. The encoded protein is CASRRLAGSTDTQYF.

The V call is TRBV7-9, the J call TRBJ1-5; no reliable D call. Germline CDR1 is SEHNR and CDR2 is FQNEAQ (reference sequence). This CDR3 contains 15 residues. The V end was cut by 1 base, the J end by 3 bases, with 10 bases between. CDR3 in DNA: TGTGCCAGCAGCTTAGGGTCACTTCCCAATCAGCCCCAGCATTTT. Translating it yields CASSLGSLPNQPQHF.

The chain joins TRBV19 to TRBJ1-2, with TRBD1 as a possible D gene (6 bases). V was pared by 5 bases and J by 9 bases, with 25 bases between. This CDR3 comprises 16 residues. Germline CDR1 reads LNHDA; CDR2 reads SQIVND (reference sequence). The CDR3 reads CASSPGQLALRKSYTF. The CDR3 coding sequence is TGTGCCAGTAGTCCTGGACAGCTCGCCCTTCGAAAAAGCTACACCTTC.

CDR3 bases: TGTGCCAGCAGCAAAGAGCTCCCTAGCGGCCAAGAGACCCAGTACTTC. Its protein is CASSKELPSGQETQYF. V gene TRBV7-9 combines with J gene TRBJ2-5; 7 positions match TRBD2. Germline V gene sequence: CDR1 SEHNR, CDR2 FQNEAQ (reference sequence). The CDR3 runs 16 residues. Trimming took 5 bases from V and 1 from J; bases not matched to a gene: 10.

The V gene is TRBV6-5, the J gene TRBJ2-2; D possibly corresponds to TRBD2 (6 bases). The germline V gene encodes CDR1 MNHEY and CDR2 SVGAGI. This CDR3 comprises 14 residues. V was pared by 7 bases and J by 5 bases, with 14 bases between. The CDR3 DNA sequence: TGTGCCAGCAACGGCGGGATAGGGACCGGGGAGCTGTTTTTT. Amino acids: CASNGGIGTGELFF.

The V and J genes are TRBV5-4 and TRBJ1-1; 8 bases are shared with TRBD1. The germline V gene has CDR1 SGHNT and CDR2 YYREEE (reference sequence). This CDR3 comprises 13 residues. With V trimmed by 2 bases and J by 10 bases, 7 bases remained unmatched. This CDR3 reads CASSLERTGTAFF. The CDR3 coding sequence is TGTGCCAGCAGCTTAGAAAGGACAGGGACAGCTTTCTTT.

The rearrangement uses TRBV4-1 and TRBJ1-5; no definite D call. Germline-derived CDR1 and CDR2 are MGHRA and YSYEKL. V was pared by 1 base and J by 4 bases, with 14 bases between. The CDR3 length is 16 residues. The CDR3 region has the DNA TGCGCCAGCAGCCAAGGAAGTGTCACCCAGAATCAGCCCCAGCATTTT. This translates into CASSQGSVTQNQPQHF.

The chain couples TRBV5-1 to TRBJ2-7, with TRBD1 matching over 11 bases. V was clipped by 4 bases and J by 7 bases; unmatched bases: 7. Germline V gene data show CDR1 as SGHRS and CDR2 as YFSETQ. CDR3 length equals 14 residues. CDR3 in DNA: TGCGCCAGCAGCCCAGGACAGGGGGCTCGGGAGCAGTACTTC. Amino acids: CASSPGQGAREQYF.

The CDR3 coding sequence is TGTGCCAGTAACCCGGGTCCGGGAAACACTGAAGCTTTCTTT. Translated, it gives CASNPGPGNTEAFF. The rearrangement links TRBV19 to TRBJ1-1; D gene ambiguous. V was clipped by 7 bases and J by 2 bases, with 14 bases between them. The CDR3 is 14 amino acids. Germline V gives CDR1 LNHDA, CDR2 SQIVND (reference sequence).

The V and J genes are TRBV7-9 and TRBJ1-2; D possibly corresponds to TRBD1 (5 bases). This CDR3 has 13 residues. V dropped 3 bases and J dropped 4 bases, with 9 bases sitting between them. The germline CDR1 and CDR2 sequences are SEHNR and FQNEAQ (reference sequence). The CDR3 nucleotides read TGTGCCAGCAGCTTCGCAGGGCTCTATGGCTACACCTTC. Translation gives CASSFAGLYGYTF.

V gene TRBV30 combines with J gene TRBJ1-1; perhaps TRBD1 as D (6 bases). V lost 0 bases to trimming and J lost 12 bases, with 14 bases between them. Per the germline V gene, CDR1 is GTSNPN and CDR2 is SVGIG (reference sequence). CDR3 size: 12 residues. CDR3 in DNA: TGTGCCTGGAGTGTACAGGGCCCGGCCACTTTCTTT. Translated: CAWSVQGPATFF.

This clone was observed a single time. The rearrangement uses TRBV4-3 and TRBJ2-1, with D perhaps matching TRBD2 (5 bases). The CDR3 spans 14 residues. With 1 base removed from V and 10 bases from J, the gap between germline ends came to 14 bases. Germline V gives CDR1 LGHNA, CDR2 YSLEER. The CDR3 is CASSQVLVASEQFF. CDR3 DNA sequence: TGCGCCAGCAGCCAAGTTCTAGTCGCTAGCGAGCAGTTCTTC.

The CDR3 nucleotides read TGTGCCATCAGCGCTACAGGGTTAGACACTGAAGCTTTCTTT. As protein: CAISATGLDTEAFF. J is TRBJ1-1 and V is TRBV10-3, with D perhaps TRBD1 (6 bases). Germline assignment: CDR1 ENHRY and CDR2 SYGVKD. The CDR3 runs to 14 residues. V lost 6 bases and J lost 3, with 14 bases in between.

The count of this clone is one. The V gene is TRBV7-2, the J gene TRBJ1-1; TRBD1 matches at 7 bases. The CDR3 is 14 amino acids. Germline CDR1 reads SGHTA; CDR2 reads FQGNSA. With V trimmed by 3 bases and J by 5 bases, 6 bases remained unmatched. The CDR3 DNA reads TGTGCCAGCAGCTTCCTCAGGGGGGAAACTGAAGCTTTCTTT. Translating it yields CASSFLRGETEAFF.

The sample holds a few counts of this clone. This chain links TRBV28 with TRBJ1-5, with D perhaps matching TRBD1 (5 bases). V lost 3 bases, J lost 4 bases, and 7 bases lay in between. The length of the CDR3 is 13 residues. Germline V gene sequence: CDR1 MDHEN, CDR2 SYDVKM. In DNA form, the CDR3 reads TGTGCCAGCAGTTTCCAGGGAAATCAGCCCCAGCATTTT. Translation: CASSFQGNQPQHF.

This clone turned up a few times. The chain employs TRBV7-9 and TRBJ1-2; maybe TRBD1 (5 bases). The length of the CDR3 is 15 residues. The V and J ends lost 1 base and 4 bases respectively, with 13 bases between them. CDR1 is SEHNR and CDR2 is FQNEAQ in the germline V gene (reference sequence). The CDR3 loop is CASSLGGQGVYGYTF. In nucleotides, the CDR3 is TGTGCCAGCAGCTTAGGTGGGCAGGGTGTCTATGGCTACACCTTC.

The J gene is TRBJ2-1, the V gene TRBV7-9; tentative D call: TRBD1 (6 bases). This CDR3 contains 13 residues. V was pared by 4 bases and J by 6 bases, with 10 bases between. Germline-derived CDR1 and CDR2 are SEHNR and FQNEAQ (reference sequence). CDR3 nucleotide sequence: TGTGCCAGCAGCTCGTTCAGGGGCAATGAGCAGTTCTTC. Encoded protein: CASSSFRGNEQFF.

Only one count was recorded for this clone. CDR3 DNA sequence: TGTGCCAGCAGCTTAACCAGGGAAGAGACCCAGTACTTC. Protein: CASSLTREETQYF. The chain couples TRBV7-9 to TRBJ2-5, with a tentative D call TRBD1 (5 bases). Germline V gene data show CDR1 as SEHNR and CDR2 as FQNEAQ (reference sequence). Trimming shortened V by 2 bases and J by 3 bases, and 7 bases separated the two germline ends. The CDR3 loop spans 13 amino acids.

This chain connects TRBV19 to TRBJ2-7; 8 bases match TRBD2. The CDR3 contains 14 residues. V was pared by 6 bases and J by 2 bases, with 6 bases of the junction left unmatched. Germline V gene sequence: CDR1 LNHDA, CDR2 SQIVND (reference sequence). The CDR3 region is CASSQLAATYEQYF. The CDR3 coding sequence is TGTGCCAGTAGCCAACTAGCGGCCACCTACGAGCAGTACTTC. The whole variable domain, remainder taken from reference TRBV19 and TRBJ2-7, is DGGITQSPKYLFRKEGQNVTLSCEQNLNHDAMYWYRQDPGQGLRLIYYSQIVNDFQKGDIAEGYSVSREKKESFPLTVTSAQKNPTAFYLCASSQLAATYEQYFGPGTRLTVT.

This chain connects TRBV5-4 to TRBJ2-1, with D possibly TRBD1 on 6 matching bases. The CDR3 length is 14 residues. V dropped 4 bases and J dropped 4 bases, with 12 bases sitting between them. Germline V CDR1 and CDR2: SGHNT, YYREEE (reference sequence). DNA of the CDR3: TGTGCCAGCAGCCCATGGACAGAATACAATGAGCAGTTCTTC. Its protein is CASSPWTEYNEQFF.

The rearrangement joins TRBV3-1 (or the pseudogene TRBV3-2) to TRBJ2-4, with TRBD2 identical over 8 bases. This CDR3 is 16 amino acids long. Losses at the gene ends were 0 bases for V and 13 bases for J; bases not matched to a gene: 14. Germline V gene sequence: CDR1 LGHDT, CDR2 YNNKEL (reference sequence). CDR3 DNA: TGTGCCAGCAGCCAAGATGGCGGGGGGCCCCGAGCGAACCAGTACTTC. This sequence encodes CASSQDGGGPRANQYF.

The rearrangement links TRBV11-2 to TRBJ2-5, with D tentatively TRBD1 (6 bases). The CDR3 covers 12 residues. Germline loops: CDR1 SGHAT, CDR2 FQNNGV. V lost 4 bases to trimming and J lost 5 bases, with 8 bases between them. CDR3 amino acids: CASSSGVETQYF. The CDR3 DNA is TGTGCCAGCAGCTCAGGGGTGGAGACCCAGTACTTC. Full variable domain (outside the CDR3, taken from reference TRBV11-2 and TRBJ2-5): EAGVAQSPRYKIIEKRQSVAFWCNPISGHATLYWYQQILGQGPKLLIQFQNNGVVDDSQLPKDRFSAERLKGVDSTLKIQPAKLEDSAVYLCASSSGVETQYFGPGTRLLVL.

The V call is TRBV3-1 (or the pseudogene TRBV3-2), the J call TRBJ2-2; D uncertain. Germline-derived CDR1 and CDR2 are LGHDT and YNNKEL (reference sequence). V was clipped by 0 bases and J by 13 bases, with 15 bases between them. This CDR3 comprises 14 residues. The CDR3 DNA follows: TGTGCCAGCAGCCAAGACCTCCTAGAAGCCAGGCTGTTTTTT. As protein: CASSQDLLEARLFF.

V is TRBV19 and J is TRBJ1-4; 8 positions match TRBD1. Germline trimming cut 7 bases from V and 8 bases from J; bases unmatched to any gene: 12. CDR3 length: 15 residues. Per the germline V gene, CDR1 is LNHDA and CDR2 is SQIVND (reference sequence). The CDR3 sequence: CASTPGGQDKEKLFF. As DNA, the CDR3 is TGTGCCAGTACCCCTGGGGGACAGGACAAGGAAAAACTGTTTTTT.